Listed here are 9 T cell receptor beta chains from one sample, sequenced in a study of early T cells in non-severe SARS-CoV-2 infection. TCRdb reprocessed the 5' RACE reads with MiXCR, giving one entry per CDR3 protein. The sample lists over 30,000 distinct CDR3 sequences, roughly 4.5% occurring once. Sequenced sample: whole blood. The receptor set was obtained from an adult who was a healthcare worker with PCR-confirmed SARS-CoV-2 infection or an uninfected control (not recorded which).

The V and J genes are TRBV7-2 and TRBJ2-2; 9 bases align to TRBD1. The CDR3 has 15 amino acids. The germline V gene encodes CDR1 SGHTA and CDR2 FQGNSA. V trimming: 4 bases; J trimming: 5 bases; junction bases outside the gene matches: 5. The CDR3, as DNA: TGTGCCAGCAGCTGGGACAGGGTTACGACCGGGGAGCTGTTTTTT. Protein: CASSWDRVTTGELFF.

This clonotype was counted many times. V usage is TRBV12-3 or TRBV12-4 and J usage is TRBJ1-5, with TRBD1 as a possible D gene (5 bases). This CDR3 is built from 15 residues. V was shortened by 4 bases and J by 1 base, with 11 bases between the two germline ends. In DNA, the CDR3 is TGTGCCAGCAGTTCGAGGGGTTCAAGCAATCAGCCCCAGCATTTT. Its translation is CASSSRGSSNQPQHF.

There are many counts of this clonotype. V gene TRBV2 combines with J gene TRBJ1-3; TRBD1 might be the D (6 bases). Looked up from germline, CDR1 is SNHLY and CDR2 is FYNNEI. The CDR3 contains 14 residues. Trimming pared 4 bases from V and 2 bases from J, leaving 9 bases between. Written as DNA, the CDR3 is TGTGCCAGCAGTGGGAGGACAGCTGGAAACACCATATATTTT. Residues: CASSGRTAGNTIYF.

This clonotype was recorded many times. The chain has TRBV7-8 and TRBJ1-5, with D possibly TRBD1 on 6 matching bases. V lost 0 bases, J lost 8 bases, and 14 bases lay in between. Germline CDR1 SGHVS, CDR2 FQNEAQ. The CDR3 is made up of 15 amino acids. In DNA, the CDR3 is TGTGCCAGCAGCTTAGCGAACGGGAAGGGGGAGCCCCAGCATTTT. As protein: CASSLANGKGEPQHF. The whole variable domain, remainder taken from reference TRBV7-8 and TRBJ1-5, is GAGVSQSPRYKVAKRGQDVALRCDPISGHVSLFWYQQALGQGPEFLTYFQNEAQLDKSGLPSDRFFAERPEGSVSTLKIQRTQQEDSAVYLCASSLANGKGEPQHFGDGTRLSIL.

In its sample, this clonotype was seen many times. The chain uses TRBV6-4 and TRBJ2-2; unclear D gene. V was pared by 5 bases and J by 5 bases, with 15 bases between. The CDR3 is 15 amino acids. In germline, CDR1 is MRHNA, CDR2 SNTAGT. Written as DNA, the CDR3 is TGTGCCAGCAGTCCTTCATCACCTCAGACCGGGGAGCTGTTTTTT. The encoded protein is CASSPSSPQTGELFF.

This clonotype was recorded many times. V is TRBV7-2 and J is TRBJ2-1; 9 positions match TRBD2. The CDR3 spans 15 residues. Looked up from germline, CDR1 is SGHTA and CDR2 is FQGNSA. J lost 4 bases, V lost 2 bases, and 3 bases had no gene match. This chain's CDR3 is CASSLSAGGYNEQFF. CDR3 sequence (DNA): TGTGCCAGCAGCTTAAGTGCGGGAGGGTACAATGAGCAGTTCTTC.

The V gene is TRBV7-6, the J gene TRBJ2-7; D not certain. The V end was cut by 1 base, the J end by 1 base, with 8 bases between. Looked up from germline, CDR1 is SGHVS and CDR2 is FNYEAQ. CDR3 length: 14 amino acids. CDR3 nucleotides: TGTGCCAGCAGCTTAGAGGTCAAGTCCTACGAGCAGTACTTC. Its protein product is CASSLEVKSYEQYF.

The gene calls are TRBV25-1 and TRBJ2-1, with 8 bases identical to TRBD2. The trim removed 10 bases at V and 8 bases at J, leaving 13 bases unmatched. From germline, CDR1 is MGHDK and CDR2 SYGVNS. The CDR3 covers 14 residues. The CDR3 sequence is CAKEGREGHYEQFF. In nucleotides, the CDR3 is TGTGCCAAAGAGGGACGGGAGGGCCACTATGAGCAGTTCTTC.

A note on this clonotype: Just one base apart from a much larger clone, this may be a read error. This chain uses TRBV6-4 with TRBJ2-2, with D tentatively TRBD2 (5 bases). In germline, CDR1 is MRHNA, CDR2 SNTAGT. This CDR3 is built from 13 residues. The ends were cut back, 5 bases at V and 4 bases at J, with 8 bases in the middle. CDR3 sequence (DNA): TGTGCCAGCAGTCCTAGCCTCACCGGGGAGCTGTTTTTT. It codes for CASSPSLTGELFF.